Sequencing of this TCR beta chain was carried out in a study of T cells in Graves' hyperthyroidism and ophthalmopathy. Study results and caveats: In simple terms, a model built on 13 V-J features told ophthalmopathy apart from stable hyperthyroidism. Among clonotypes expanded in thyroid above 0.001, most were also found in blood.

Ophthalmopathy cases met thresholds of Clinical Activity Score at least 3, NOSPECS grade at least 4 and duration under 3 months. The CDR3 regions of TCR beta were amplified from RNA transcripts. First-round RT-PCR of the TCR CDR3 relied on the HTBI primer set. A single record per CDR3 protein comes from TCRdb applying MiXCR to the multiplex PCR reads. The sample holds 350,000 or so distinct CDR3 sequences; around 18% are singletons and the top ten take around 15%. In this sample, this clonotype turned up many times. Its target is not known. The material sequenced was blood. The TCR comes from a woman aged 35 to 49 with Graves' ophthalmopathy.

This CDR3 reads CASPRVHEQYF. Written as DNA, the CDR3 is TGTGCCAGCCCGAGGGTCCACGAGCAGTACTTC. The chain employs TRBV12-3 or TRBV12-4 and TRBJ2-7; TRBD2 might be the D (5 bases). This CDR3 spans 11 amino acids. Trimming took off 8 bases at V and 5 bases at J, with 10 bases between the two ends.